This T cell receptor (beta chain) was documented in a study of blood T cell repertoires in COVID-19 (dated by TCRdb to about 2020). As for the study more broadly: Samples from collaborators originated in the United States, Italy and Spain and spanned both the acute and convalescent phases of COVID-19. The material from the prospective study consisted of cDNA or gDNA derived from T cells, B-cell-depleted T cells, or PBMCs. Where available, HLA class I and class II types were taken from metadata supplied by the sample provider and were not determined by assay-based typing. Samples were obtained from the ongoing ImmuneRACE study (first 160 participants) and from about 1,300 subjects provided by 6 global collaborators. The repertoires were made available in a free public database intended to serve as a resource for research on the immune response to SARS-CoV-2. Subjects who had been exposed to COVID-19, were actively infected with it, or had recovered from it provided the deeply sampled blood TCRbeta repertoires that made up the dataset. The sample metadata nearly always contained a de-identified subject ID, COVID-19 status, age in years and sex. The investigation overall reported the following: How much clinical and demographic metadata was included differed by source and by participant, and the metadata was provided uncurated.

TCRbeta CDR3 regions were amplified from genomic DNA using the immunoSEQ Assay, a bias-controlled multiplex PCR. Turning to the authors' computational methods: The number of nucleated cells in each sample was estimated by amplification of reference gene primers within the assay. Sequence reads were collapsed and filtered to measure the absolute abundance of every unique TCRbeta CDR3 rearrangement. For each sample, productive Simpson clonality was calculated as the square root of Simpson's diversity index across productive rearrangements. TCRdb re-hosts the immuneACCESS table, in-frame sequences only. Its copies lack some clones; in the studies checked, an unresolved V gene accounts for under half of them, and the cause for the rest is not known. From that table come the V and J calls and clone size; the DNA was used to work out D and trimming. The table for this sample lists about 46,000 clones; around 90% of them were counted only once. The ten largest account for less than 8.5% of the sample.

Concerning this clone: The antigen it recognizes is unknown. No qualities accompany the bases; no much larger clone lies one base away.

Each collaborating institution followed its own protocols to collect whole blood in K2EDTA tubes. For TCRbeta analysis, collaborator samples were shipped as frozen whole blood, as isolated PBMCs, or as DNA extracted from either sample type. Sequencing was done on a sample of peripheral blood. This TCR was recovered from a man aged 50-59 years with acute or convalescent COVID-19.

The nucleotides read TGTGCCAGCAGTCGGACTAGCGGACCCTACGAGCAGTACTTC. The translation is CASSRTSGPYEQYF. The V and J genes are TRBV6-5 and TRBJ2-7; TRBD2 aligns with 10 central bases. The CDR3 contains 14 residues, cysteine and phenylalanine counted. The kept DNA is CDR3 alone, 42 bases in frame from the first base. In the germline V gene, CDR1 corresponds to MNHEY and CDR2 to SVGAGI. From V the trimming removes 5 bases and from J it removes 2 bases, while the gene matches leave 3 bases of the junction unaccounted for.